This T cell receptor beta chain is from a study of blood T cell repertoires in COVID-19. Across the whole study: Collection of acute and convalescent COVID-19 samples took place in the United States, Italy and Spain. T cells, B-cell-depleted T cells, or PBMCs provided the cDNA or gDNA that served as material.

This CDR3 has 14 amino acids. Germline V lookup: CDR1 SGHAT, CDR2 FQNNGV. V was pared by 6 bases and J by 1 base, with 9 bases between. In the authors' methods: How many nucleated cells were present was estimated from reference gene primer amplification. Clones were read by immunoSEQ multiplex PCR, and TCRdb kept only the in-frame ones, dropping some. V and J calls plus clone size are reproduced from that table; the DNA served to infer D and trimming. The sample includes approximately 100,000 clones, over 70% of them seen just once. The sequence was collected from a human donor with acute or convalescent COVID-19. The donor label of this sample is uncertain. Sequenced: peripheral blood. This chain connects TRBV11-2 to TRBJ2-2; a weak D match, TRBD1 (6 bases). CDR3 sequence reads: CASRPTGNTGELFF. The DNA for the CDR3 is TGTGCCAGCAGACCGACAGGGAACACCGGGGAGCTGTTTTTT.